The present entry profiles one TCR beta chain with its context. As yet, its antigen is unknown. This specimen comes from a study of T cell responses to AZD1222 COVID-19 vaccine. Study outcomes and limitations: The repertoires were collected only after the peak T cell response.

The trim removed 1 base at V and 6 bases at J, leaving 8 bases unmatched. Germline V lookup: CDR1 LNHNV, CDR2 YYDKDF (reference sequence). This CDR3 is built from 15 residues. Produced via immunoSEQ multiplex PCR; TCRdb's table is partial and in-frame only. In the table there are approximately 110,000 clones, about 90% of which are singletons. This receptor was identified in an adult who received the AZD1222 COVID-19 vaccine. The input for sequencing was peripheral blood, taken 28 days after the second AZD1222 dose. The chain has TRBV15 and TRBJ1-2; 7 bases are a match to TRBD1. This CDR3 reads CATSRGKQGGNGYTF. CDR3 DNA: TGTGCCACCAGCAGAGGGAAGCAGGGGGGAAATGGCTACACCTTC.